Here is one T cell receptor (beta chain) with its context. The junction had 3 bases not matched to a gene; V was cut back by 2 bases and J by 5 bases. Germline values: CDR1 SGHTS, CDR2 YDEGEE. This CDR3 has 14 amino acids. The sample belongs to a study of shared clonotypes between healthy human individuals. Overall study context: CD4 naive cells filled three plates per donor, CD4 memory three, CD8 naive two and CD8 memory one.

As processed by the authors: Junction-only immunoSEQ data arrived without quality scores, meaning filtering differed. Sequencing was performed with immunoSEQ multiplex PCR; in TCRdb, only in-frame clones are kept and a portion is missing. That table furnishes V, J and clone size, whereas the DNA furnished D and trimming. In the table there are a few hundred thousand clones, 97% of which are singletons. Sequencing input: naive CD4+ T cells sorted from blood. Subset here: CD45RA+ positively selected. J is TRBJ2-3 and V is TRBV5-8; 9 positions agree with TRBD1. The source of this sequence is a woman aged 25 to 39 in good health. For the CDR3, the DNA is TGTGCCAGCAGCTTTCTGGGACAGGGAGATACGCAGTATTTT. Its translation is CASSFLGQGDTQYF.